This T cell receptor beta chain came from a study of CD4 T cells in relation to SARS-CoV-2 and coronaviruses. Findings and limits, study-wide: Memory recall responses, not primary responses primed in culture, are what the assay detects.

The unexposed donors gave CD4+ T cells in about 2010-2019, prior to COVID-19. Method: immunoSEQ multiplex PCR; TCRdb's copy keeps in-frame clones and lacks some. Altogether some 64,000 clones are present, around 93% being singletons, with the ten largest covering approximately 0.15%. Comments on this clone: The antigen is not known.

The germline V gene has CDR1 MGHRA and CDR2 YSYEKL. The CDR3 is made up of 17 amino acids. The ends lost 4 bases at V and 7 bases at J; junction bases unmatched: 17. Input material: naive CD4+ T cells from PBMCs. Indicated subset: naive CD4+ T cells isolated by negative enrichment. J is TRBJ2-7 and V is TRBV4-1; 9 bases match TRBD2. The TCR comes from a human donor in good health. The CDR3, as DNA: TGCGCCAGCAGCCCACTGGCTCGGCGGGAGGGTCGTGGGGAGCAGTACTTC. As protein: CASSPLARREGRGEQYF.